One and the same sample provided the 26 T cell receptor beta chains below, sequenced in a study of T cell responses to AZD1222 COVID-19 vaccine. Assay: immunoSEQ multiplex PCR; the TCRdb copy retains only in-frame clones and omits some. The sample includes 110,000 to 150,000 clones, about 94% of them seen just once. Sequencing used peripheral blood, obtained on day 0 of AZD1222 vaccination. These receptors all come from an adult in good health.

The genes are TRBV7-9 and TRBJ1-1; 7 bases agree with TRBD1. This CDR3 has 16 amino acids. Germline lookup yields CDR1 SEHNR and CDR2 FQNEAQ (reference sequence). The J segment lost 4 bases and the V segment lost 1 base, leaving 9 bases of the junction unmatched. The DNA for the CDR3 is TGTGCCAGCAGCTTAGTTGGAGACAGGGCGGGCACTGAAGCTTTCTTT. Protein: CASSLVGDRAGTEAFF.

V and J are TRBV5-6 and TRBJ2-4; 10 bases agree with TRBD2. The CDR3 runs 17 residues. The V gene end was trimmed by 3 bases and the J gene end by 4 bases; junction bases not matched to a gene: 10. The germline gives CDR1 SGHDT, CDR2 YYEEEE. The CDR3 DNA sequence: TGTGCCAGCAGCTCATACCGACTACTAGCGGGAAAAAACATTCAGTACTTC. Translation gives CASSSYRLLAGKNIQYF.

The chain couples TRBV28 to TRBJ2-1; 7 bases fit TRBD1. Losses at the gene ends were 5 bases for V and 4 bases for J; bases not matched to a gene: 8. In germline, CDR1 is MDHEN, CDR2 SYDVKM. The CDR3 length is 15 residues. This chain's CDR3 is CASSVIPGGYNEQFF. The CDR3 DNA sequence: TGTGCCAGCAGTGTCATTCCAGGGGGTTACAATGAGCAGTTCTTC.

This clone came up once. V usage is TRBV2 and J usage is TRBJ1-5, with D perhaps matching TRBD1 (5 bases). The CDR3 contains 14 residues. Germline V gene lookup returns CDR1 SNHLY and CDR2 FYNNEI. V was pared by 5 bases and J by 2 bases, with 10 bases between. The CDR3 DNA reads TGTGCCAGCAGTCTGGAACAGGGCAATCAGCCCCAGCATTTT. Translated, it gives CASSLEQGNQPQHF.

This chain links TRBV5-6 with TRBJ2-7; D is perhaps TRBD2 (5 bases). The CDR3 sequence is 14 residues long. Germline V gives CDR1 SGHDT, CDR2 YYEEEE. Deletions cut 0 bases from V and 4 bases from J, with 11 bases between. For the CDR3, the DNA is TGTGCCAGCAGCTTGGGAAGAGGGAGTTACGAGCAGTACTTC. Amino acid sequence: CASSLGRGSYEQYF.

V and J are TRBV2 and TRBJ2-7; maybe TRBD1 (6 bases). CDR1 SNHLY and CDR2 FYNNEI come from the germline V gene. Trimming pared 4 bases from V and 3 bases from J, leaving 13 bases between. CDR3 length equals 14 residues. This CDR3 is CASSGQALGYEQYF. CDR3 bases: TGTGCCAGCAGTGGACAGGCGTTAGGCTACGAGCAGTACTTC.

The rearrangement uses TRBV7-9 and TRBJ2-7; a possible D gene is TRBD2 (6 bases). This CDR3 has 15 residues. Germline values: CDR1 SEHNR, CDR2 FQNEAQ (reference sequence). The ends were cut back, 7 bases at V and 5 bases at J, with 21 bases in the middle. The CDR3: CASTIGETSIHEQYF. In nucleotides, the CDR3 is TGTGCCAGCACCATCGGAGAGACTAGTATCCACGAGCAGTACTTC.

The chain couples TRBV6-6 to TRBJ1-5, with D hard to call. This CDR3 region has 15 residues. Germline V CDR1 and CDR2: MNHNY, SVGAGI (reference sequence). V was clipped by 8 bases and J by 5 bases, with 19 bases between them. The CDR3 DNA follows: TGTGCCAGCTCCGACACGAGACATCTGGATCAGCCCCAGCATTTT. Translating gives CASSDTRHLDQPQHF.

In its sample, this clone was seen once. The chain has TRBV7-9 and TRBJ2-3; D not certain. V lost 1 base and J lost 0, with 8 bases in between. Germline values: CDR1 SEHNR, CDR2 FQNEAQ (reference sequence). The CDR3 has 15 amino acids. The DNA for the CDR3 is TGTGCCAGCAGCTTAGTGCTCAGGAGCACAGATACGCAGTATTTT. Translated: CASSLVLRSTDTQYF.

The chain uses TRBV4-1 and TRBJ1-4; D call uncertain. CDR1 is MGHRA and CDR2 is YSYEKL in the germline V gene. V lost 1 base and J lost 0, with 6 bases in between. The CDR3 sequence is 15 residues long. Written as DNA, the CDR3 is TGCGCCAGCAGCCAAGGAGATGCAACTAATGAAAAACTGTTTTTT. It encodes CASSQGDATNEKLFF.

The rearrangement uses TRBV7-9 and TRBJ1-5; no clear D. Per the germline V gene, CDR1 is SEHNR and CDR2 is FQNEAQ (reference sequence). Deletions cut 1 base from V and 9 bases from J, with 7 bases between. This CDR3 has 12 amino acids. In DNA, the CDR3 is TGTGCCAGCAGCTTAGAAAACGGGCCCCAGCATTTT. This codes for CASSLENGPQHF.

The chain recombines TRBV5-6 with TRBJ2-5; D remains ambiguous. This CDR3 region has 13 residues. The germline V gene has CDR1 SGHDT and CDR2 YYEEEE. V lost 6 bases and J lost 2, with 11 bases in between. The CDR3 reads CASTLGFQETQYF. In DNA, the CDR3 is TGTGCCAGCACTCTTGGGTTTCAAGAGACCCAGTACTTC.

The V call is TRBV6-2 or TRBV6-3, the J call TRBJ1-1, with D tentatively TRBD1 (5 bases). The CDR3 runs to 13 residues. CDR1 is MNHEY and CDR2 is SVGEGT in the germline V gene. The germline V and J ends were trimmed by 5 bases and 4 bases, with 11 bases remaining between them. The CDR3 spells CASSGARVTEAFF. The CDR3 region has the DNA TGTGCCAGCAGTGGGGCCAGGGTCACTGAAGCTTTCTTT.

The V call is TRBV13, the J call TRBJ1-5; D is possibly TRBD1 (5 bases). Trimming cost V 5 bases and J 5 bases, with 10 bases left between them. Germline V gene sequence: CDR1 PRHDT, CDR2 FYEKMQ (reference sequence). The CDR3 length is 13 residues. The CDR3 DNA follows: TGTGCCAGCAGCCTCGGACAACATCAGCCCCAGCATTTT. Translated: CASSLGQHQPQHF.

V is TRBV7-2 and J is TRBJ2-1, with a tentative D call TRBD2 (6 bases). The CDR3 totals 14 residues. Per germline, CDR1 SGHTA and CDR2 FQGNSA. V lost 0 bases to trimming and J lost 7 bases, with 10 bases between them. The CDR3 coding sequence is TGTGCCAGCAGCTTAGCGGGAGGAGCAAATGAGCAGTTCTTC. Protein: CASSLAGGANEQFF.

The chain recombines TRBV11-2 with TRBJ1-4; the D is unclear. The CDR3 runs 14 residues. Germline V gene data show CDR1 as SGHAT and CDR2 as FQNNGV. The V end was cut by 2 bases, the J end by 8 bases, with 12 bases between. CDR3 DNA: TGTGCCAGCAGCTTAACGGGAGTGGGGGAAAAACTGTTTTTT. It codes for CASSLTGVGEKLFF.

This clone is a singleton in its sample. J is TRBJ2-6 and V is TRBV5-6, with D possibly matching TRBD1 (6 bases). CDR1 and CDR2 (germline): SGHDT, YYEEEE. Trimming left V 4 bases short and J 2 bases short, with 16 bases between. This CDR3 spans 17 amino acids. The CDR3 is CASSPDLQGTGANVLTF. In nucleotides, the CDR3 is TGTGCCAGCAGCCCGGATCTACAGGGAACTGGGGCCAACGTCCTGACTTTC.

This clone was seen only a few times. CDR3: CASSLGTENYGYTF. The CDR3 DNA follows: TGTGCCAGCAGCTTGGGGACAGAGAACTATGGCTACACCTTC. V is TRBV5-4 and J is TRBJ1-2, with D maybe TRBD1 (6 bases). Trimming removed 0 bases from V and 2 bases from J, with 8 bases in between. The CDR3 has 14 amino acids. Germline V gene lookup returns CDR1 SGHNT and CDR2 YYREEE (reference sequence). Using reference TRBV5-4 and TRBJ1-2 for the parts outside the CDR3, the full variable domain is ETGVTQSPTHLIKTRGQQVTLRCSSQSGHNTVSWYQQALGQGPQFIFQYYREEENGRGNFPPRFSGLQFPNYSSELNVNALELDDSALYLCASSLGTENYGYTFGSGTRLTVV.

Regarding this clone: This sample includes further DNA sequences coding for the same CDR3. The chain combines TRBV6-4 with TRBJ2-3; 9 nucleotides match TRBD2. Losses at the gene ends were 4 bases for V and 3 bases for J; bases not matched to a gene: 2. CDR1 and CDR2 from the germline V gene are MRHNA and SNTAGT. The CDR3 sequence is 14 residues long. The CDR3 reads CASSVSGSTDTQYF. DNA of the CDR3: TGTGCCAGCAGTGTTAGCGGGAGTACAGATACGCAGTATTTT.

The chain uses TRBV5-4 and TRBJ2-1; D is possibly TRBD2 (7 bases). This CDR3 has 19 residues. Germline V gene data show CDR1 as SGHNT and CDR2 as YYREEE (reference sequence). Trimming removed 2 bases from V and 0 bases from J, with 21 bases in between. CDR3 nucleotide sequence: TGTGCCAGCAGCTTACAACGGGGGGCTTGGAGTCGCTCCTACAATGAGCAGTTCTTC. Amino acids: CASSLQRGAWSRSYNEQFF. Complete variable domain (other parts from reference TRBV5-4 and TRBJ2-1): ETGVTQSPTHLIKTRGQQVTLRCSSQSGHNTVSWYQQALGQGPQFIFQYYREEENGRGNFPPRFSGLQFPNYSSELNVNALELDDSALYLCASSLQRGAWSRSYNEQFFGPGTRLTVL.

The V gene is TRBV6-2 or TRBV6-3, the J gene TRBJ2-7; D not certain. The V gene lost 0 bases and the J gene lost 4 bases, with 22 bases spanning the gap. The CDR3 is 18 residues long. In germline, CDR1 is MNHEY, CDR2 SVGEGT. In DNA form, the CDR3 reads TGTGCCAGCAGTTACTCGTTCTATCGGGCAGGCCTTAATTACGAGCAGTACTTC. Amino acids: CASSYSFYRAGLNYEQYF.

This clone has more than one count but fewer than ten. V gene TRBV28 combines with J gene TRBJ2-7; 9 nucleotides agree with TRBD2. This CDR3 has 17 residues. Germline values: CDR1 MDHEN, CDR2 SYDVKM. V shed 5 bases, J shed 6 bases, and the junction held 17 bases outside the gene matches. The DNA for the CDR3 is TGTGCCAGCAGTGAAGGGGCGGCTAGCGGGATTAGGGCCGAGCAGTACTTC. It encodes CASSEGAASGIRAEQYF.

The V call is TRBV7-9, the J call TRBJ2-1, with 13 bases lining up with TRBD2. This CDR3 has 15 residues. The ends lost 5 bases at V and 8 bases at J; junction bases unmatched: 6. Looked up from germline, CDR1 is SEHNR and CDR2 is FQNEAQ (reference sequence). CDR3 residues: CASSTTSGRVDEQFF. The CDR3 DNA is TGTGCCAGCAGCACTACTAGCGGGAGGGTAGATGAGCAGTTCTTC.

The chain is built from TRBV19 and TRBJ2-1, with D tentatively TRBD1 (5 bases). Germline CDR1 LNHDA, CDR2 SQIVND (reference sequence). This CDR3 region has 14 residues. Trimming stripped 5 bases from V and 2 bases from J, with 10 bases between. This CDR3 is CASSYAGTYNEQFF. The CDR3 nucleotides read TGTGCCAGTAGTTATGCAGGGACCTACAATGAGCAGTTCTTC.

The rearrangement links TRBV2 to TRBJ1-5; TRBD1 agrees at 9 bases. Trimming took 5 bases from V and 6 from J; bases not matched to a gene: 5. The CDR3 has 14 residues. In germline, CDR1 is SNHLY, CDR2 FYNNEI. The CDR3 protein is CASSPGQGFQPQHF. The CDR3 nucleotides read TGTGCCAGCAGTCCGGGACAGGGATTTCAGCCCCAGCATTTT.

The chain links TRBV6-1 to TRBJ2-7, with D perhaps TRBD2 (5 bases). CDR3 length: 13 amino acids. Deletions cut 2 bases from V and 6 bases from J, with 11 bases between. Germline CDR1 MNHNS, CDR2 SASEGT. The DNA for the CDR3 is TGTGCCAGCAGTGAAATCGGGATAGTCGAGCAGTACTTC. Protein product: CASSEIGIVEQYF.